Each of the 5 T cell receptor beta chains below was sequenced from the same sample in a study of blood T cells in healthy people across ages. Through a sample-barcoded 5' primer and a J-beta primer mix, a second PCR was run for about 6 to 12 cycles. TCRdb independently ran MiXCR on the 5' RACE reads; one entry per CDR3 protein. The sample holds 920,000 or so distinct CDR3 sequences, 40% to 55% seen once. Material: blood. Receptor source: a woman aged 55-70 years in good health.

This chain links TRBV14 with TRBJ2-1; weak D call: TRBD2 (5 bases). The germline V gene encodes CDR1 SGHDN and CDR2 FVKESK. The CDR3 length is 12 residues. Trimming took off 2 bases at V and 12 bases at J, with 11 bases between the two ends. The CDR3 here is CASSQSGLPQFF. CDR3 sequence (DNA): TGTGCCAGCAGCCAATCGGGGTTACCGCAGTTCTTC.

There are a few counts of this clonotype. CDR3 region: CSVDATGGGYEQYF. The CDR3 DNA follows: TGCAGCGTTGACGCGACAGGGGGCGGGTACGAGCAGTACTTC. The rearrangement links TRBV29-1 to TRBJ2-7; 10 bases are shared with TRBD1. J lost 4 bases, V lost 3 bases, and 6 bases had no gene match. Germline V gene lookup returns CDR1 SQVTM and CDR2 ANQGSEA. The CDR3 has 14 amino acids.

This clonotype was seen only a few times. This chain connects TRBV29-1 to TRBJ2-3, with 7 bases lining up with TRBD1. CDR3 length equals 12 residues. Germline CDR1 and CDR2: SQVTM and ANQGSEA. V lost 6 bases and J lost 5; bases outside the gene matches: 5. The CDR3 loop is CSVAQGIDTQYF. CDR3 DNA sequence: TGCAGCGTGGCACAGGGGATAGATACGCAGTATTTT.

This clonotype was detected many times. The chain employs TRBV14 and TRBJ2-7, with D possibly TRBD2 on 6 matching bases. Per germline, CDR1 SGHDN and CDR2 FVKESK. V was clipped by 6 bases and J by 4 bases, with 19 bases between them. The CDR3 has 15 amino acids. The CDR3 region is CASSFRGKKLYEQYF. The CDR3 coding sequence is TGTGCCAGCAGTTTTCGGGGGAAAAAATTGTACGAGCAGTACTTC.

This clonotype was counted only a few times. This chain connects TRBV29-1 to TRBJ1-2, with a possible D match to TRBD1 (5 bases). CDR1 and CDR2 from the germline V gene are SQVTM and ANQGSEA. This CDR3 contains 11 residues. Trimming stripped 8 bases from V and 7 bases from J, with 14 bases between. The CDR3 protein is CSSEGEGGYTF. DNA of the CDR3: TGCAGCTCAGAAGGGGAGGGTGGCTACACCTTC.